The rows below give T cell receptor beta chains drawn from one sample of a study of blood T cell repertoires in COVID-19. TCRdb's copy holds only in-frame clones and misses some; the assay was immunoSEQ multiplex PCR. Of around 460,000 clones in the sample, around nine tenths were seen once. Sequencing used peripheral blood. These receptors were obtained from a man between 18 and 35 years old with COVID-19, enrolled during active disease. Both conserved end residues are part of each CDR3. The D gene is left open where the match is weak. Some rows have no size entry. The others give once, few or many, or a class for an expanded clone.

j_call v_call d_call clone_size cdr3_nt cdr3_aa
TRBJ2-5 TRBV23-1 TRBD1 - TGCGCCAGCAGTCAATCGGCGGGGCGGACAGGGAGGAAGACCCAGTACTTC CASSQSAGRTGRKTQYF
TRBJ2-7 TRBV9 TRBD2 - TGTGCCAGCAGCGAAGGTAGCGGGAGAGTATACGAGCAGTACTTC CASSEGSGRVYEQYF
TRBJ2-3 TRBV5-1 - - TGCGCCAGCAGCTTGGCTACGGCCGGCCGACTCACAGATACGCAGTATTTT CASSLATAGRLTDTQYF
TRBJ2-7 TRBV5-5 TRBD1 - TGTGCCAGCAGCGCTGCCCGGGACAGGCACTCCTACGAGCAGTACTTC CASSAARDRHSYEQYF
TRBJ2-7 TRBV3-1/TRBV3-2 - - TGTGCCAGCAGCCTGGGCCCTTACGGGCAGTACTTC CASSLGPYGQYF
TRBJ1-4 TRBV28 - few TGTGCCAGCAGTCCACCCCGGGCAACTAATGAAAAACTGTTTTTT CASSPPRATNEKLFF
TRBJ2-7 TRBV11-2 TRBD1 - TGTGCCAGCAGCTCCCGGGACAGGGGGCCCTACGAGCAGTACTTC CASSSRDRGPYEQYF
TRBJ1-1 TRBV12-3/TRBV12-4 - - TGTGCCAGCACCCCGGAATACAGAAATGAAGCTTTCTTT CASTPEYRNEAFF
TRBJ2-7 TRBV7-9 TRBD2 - TGTGCCAGCAGCTCCACTAGCGGGGTGACGGGGGAGCAGTACTTC CASSSTSGVTGEQYF
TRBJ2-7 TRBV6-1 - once TGTGCCAGCAGTGAAGGGGCCAACTACGAGCAGTACTTC CASSEGANYEQYF
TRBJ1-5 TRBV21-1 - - TGTGCCAGCAGCAAAAAGGCAAGACAGGGGCGAGAGCAGCCCCAGCATTTT CASSKKARQGREQPQHF
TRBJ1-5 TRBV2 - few TGTGCCAGCAGTGAGGGTAGCAGCAATCAGCCCCAGCATTTT CASSEGSSNQPQHF
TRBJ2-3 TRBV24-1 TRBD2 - TGTGCCACCAGTGATTCCCTTACTAGCGGGGGGGCCTCAGATACGCAGTATTTT CATSDSLTSGGASDTQYF
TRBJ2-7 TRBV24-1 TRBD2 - TGTGCCACCAGTGTTCCACTAGCGGGGGCTCACTACGAGCAGTACTTC CATSVPLAGAHYEQYF
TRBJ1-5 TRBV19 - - TGTGCCAGTAACTCGGGGTATAGCAATCAGCCCCAGCATTTT CASNSGYSNQPQHF
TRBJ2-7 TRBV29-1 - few TGCAGCGTTGAAAGCGGGTCTACCTACGAGCAGTACTTC CSVESGSTYEQYF
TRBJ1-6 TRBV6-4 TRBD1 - TGTGCCAGCAGTGAGAGGGGGCATAATTCACCCCTCCACTTT CASSERGHNSPLHF
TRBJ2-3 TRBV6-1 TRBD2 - TGTGCCAGCAGTGAAGGGGGACTAGAAGCGCAGTATTTT CASSEGGLEAQYF
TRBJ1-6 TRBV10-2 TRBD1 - TGCGCCAGCAGCGACGGGACAGGCTCACCCCTCCACTTT CASSDGTGSPLHF
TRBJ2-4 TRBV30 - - TGTGCCTGGAGTTGGGACTCGGACATTCAGTACTTC CAWSWDSDIQYF
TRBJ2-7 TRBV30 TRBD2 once TGTGCCTTACAGAAAGCGGGAGGGCCTAGATACGAGCAGTACTTC CALQKAGGPRYEQYF
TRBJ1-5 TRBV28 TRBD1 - TGTGCCAGCAGTGGATCACAGGGGGCGTATCAGCCCCAGCATTTT CASSGSQGAYQPQHF
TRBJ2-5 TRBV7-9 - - TGTGCCAGCAGCTTACTCCCCCCAGGGGGGACCCAAGAGACCCAGTACTTC CASSLLPPGGTQETQYF
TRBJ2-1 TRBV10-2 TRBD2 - TGCGCCAGCAGGGAAGGGACTAGCGGGAGGGCCCATGAGCAGTTCTTC CASREGTSGRAHEQFF
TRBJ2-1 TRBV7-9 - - TGTGCCAGCAGCTTGGACTCATACAATGAGCAGTTCTTC CASSLDSYNEQFF
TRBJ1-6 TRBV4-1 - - TGCGCCAGCAGCCGAGTTTCAGGGGCAGCTAGTTCACCCCTCCACTTT CASSRVSGAASSPLHF
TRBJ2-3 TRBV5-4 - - TGTGCCAGCAGCTGGCAGGGAGATACGCAGTATTTT CASSWQGDTQYF
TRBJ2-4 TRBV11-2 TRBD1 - TGTGCCAGCAGCTTAGGCCCGACAGGGGGGATTTTAGCCAAAAACATTCAGTACTTC CASSLGPTGGILAKNIQYF
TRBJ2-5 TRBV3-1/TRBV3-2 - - TGTGCCAGCCGCCTCAGCGGAGAGACCCAGTACTTC CASRLSGETQYF
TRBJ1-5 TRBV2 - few TGTGCCAGCAGTGAACGGGTGGAGGGCAATCAGCCCCAGCATTTT CASSERVEGNQPQHF
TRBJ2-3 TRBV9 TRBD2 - TGTGCCAGCAGCGGATTAGCGGGGTCCACAGATACGCAGTATTTT CASSGLAGSTDTQYF
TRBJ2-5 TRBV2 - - TGTGCCAGCAGTGAAGGGGCCCCGGAGACCCAGTACTTC CASSEGAPETQYF
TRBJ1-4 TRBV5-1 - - TGCGCCAGCAGCTCGACTCCGAGAGTAACTAATGAAAAACTGTTTTTT CASSSTPRVTNEKLFF
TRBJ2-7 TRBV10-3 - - TGTGCCATCAGTGAGTGGGCGACAGGAATTTCCTACGAGCAGTACTTC CAISEWATGISYEQYF
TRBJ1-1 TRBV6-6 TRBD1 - TGTGCCAGCACGTGGGACAAGGGGGCTGGGAACACTGAAGCTTTCTTT CASTWDKGAGNTEAFF
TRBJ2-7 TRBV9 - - TGTGCCAGCAGCCTGCAGGGCCACTCCTACGAGCAGTACTTC CASSLQGHSYEQYF
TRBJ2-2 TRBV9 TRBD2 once TGTGCCAGCAGCTCTTGGACTAGCCCAACCAATATTCACACCGGGGAGCTGTTTTTT CASSSWTSPTNIHTGELFF
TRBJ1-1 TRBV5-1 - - TGCGCCAGCAGCGGTGGGGCAGGGGAGAACACTGAAGCTTTCTTT CASSGGAGENTEAFF
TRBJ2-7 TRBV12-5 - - TGTGCTAGTGGTCGTAGCGAAGGGCGCGAGCAGTACTTC CASGRSEGREQYF
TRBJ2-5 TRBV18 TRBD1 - TGTGCCAGCTCACCACAGGGACAGGGGGAGACCCAGTACTTC CASSPQGQGETQYF
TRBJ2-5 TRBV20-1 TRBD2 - TGCAGTGCTAGTAGCGGGGGGATAGAAACCCAGTACTTC CSASSGGIETQYF
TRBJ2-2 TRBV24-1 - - TGTGCCACCAGTGACGCTTTACTGGAGGAGGCGAACACCGGGGAGCTGTTTTTT CATSDALLEEANTGELFF
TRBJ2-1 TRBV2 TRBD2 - TGTGCCAGCAGTTTAGCGGGAGGCGGGGTAATTGAGCAGTTCTTC CASSLAGGGVIEQFF
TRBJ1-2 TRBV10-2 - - TGCGCCAGCAGTGATGAACCGGGACTCCCAAACTATGGCTACACCTTC CASSDEPGLPNYGYTF
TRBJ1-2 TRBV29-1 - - TGCAGCGTTGTTCTTAGGGGGAAGAACTATGGCTACACCTTC CSVVLRGKNYGYTF